These 10 T cell receptor beta chains were sequenced from one sample in a study of T cells after yellow fever vaccination. Each CDR3 protein gets one entry after TCRdb re-called the 5' RACE reads with MiXCR. The sample consists of under 250,000 distinct CDR3 sequences, roughly 7.2% of them appearing once. The sample here was CD4+ T cells sorted from PBMCs, taken 15 days after the yellow fever booster vaccination. These receptors originate from a young man who received the YFV17D yellow fever vaccine.

Ten or more counts support this clonotype. CDR3 sequence reads: CASSFHPSNEQFF. Here the CDR3 DNA reads TGTGCCAGCAGCTTCCACCCGTCAAATGAGCAGTTCTTC. This chain connects TRBV7-2 to TRBJ2-1; D call uncertain. The CDR3 contains 13 residues. The germline V and J ends were trimmed by 3 bases and 7 bases, with 10 bases remaining between them. The germline CDR1 and CDR2 sequences are SGHTA and FQGNSA.

This clonotype occurred many times. This chain connects TRBV3-1 to TRBJ2-1; weak D call: TRBD2 (5 bases). Germline loops: CDR1 LGHDT, CDR2 YNNKEL (reference sequence). V lost 3 bases and J lost 9, with 12 bases in between. The CDR3 length is 13 residues. The CDR3 nucleotides read TGTGCCAGCAGCCATGCTTCGGCGGGTGAGCAGTTCTTC. Translating it yields CASSHASAGEQFF.

The V and J genes are TRBV5-4 and TRBJ1-3; 8 bases are a match to TRBD1. This CDR3 is 15 amino acids long. Germline CDR1 is SGHNT and CDR2 is YYREEE (reference sequence). J gave up 4 bases and V 0 bases, and 3 bases lay outside the gene matches. CDR3: CASSLADRGGNTIYF. As DNA, the CDR3 is TGTGCCAGCAGCTTGGCCGACAGGGGAGGAAACACCATATATTTT.

This chain joins TRBV7-2 and TRBJ2-7; no clear D gene. The germline V and J ends were trimmed by 2 bases and 2 bases, with 4 bases remaining between them. The CDR3 totals 12 residues. Germline V gene data show CDR1 as SGHTA and CDR2 as FQGNSA. DNA for the CDR3: TGTGCCAGCAGCTTAATAGCCTACGAGCAGTACTTC. Its translation: CASSLIAYEQYF.

This clonotype has a handful of counts. The gene calls are TRBV18 and TRBJ2-6; tentatively, D is TRBD1 (5 bases). CDR3 size: 16 residues. The V end was cut by 5 bases, the J end by 0 bases, with 11 bases between. In germline, CDR1 is KGHSH, CDR2 LQKENI. This CDR3 reads CASSTTASSGANVLTF. The CDR3, as DNA: TGTGCCAGCTCAACGACAGCCAGCTCTGGGGCCAACGTCCTGACTTTC.

This clonotype has ten or more counts. The V call is TRBV20-1, the J call TRBJ2-7; 8 bases align to TRBD2. This CDR3 has 16 amino acids. Germline values: CDR1 DFQATT, CDR2 SNEGSKA (reference sequence). Unmatched junction bases numbered 15, after V lost 3 bases and J lost 5 bases. The DNA of the CDR3 is TGCAGTGCTAGTTTTATGACGGGAGGGCCGATACACGAGCAGTACTTC. It is translated as CSASFMTGGPIHEQYF.

V usage is TRBV20-1 and J usage is TRBJ2-1, with 13 bases that match TRBD2. Germline CDR1 DFQATT, CDR2 SNEGSKA (reference sequence). The V and J ends lost 0 bases and 10 bases, in that order; junction bases with no gene match: 6. The CDR3 sequence is 15 residues long. The CDR3 sequence is CSARDWTSGRSEQFF. The CDR3 region has the DNA TGCAGTGCTAGAGATTGGACTAGCGGGAGAAGCGAGCAGTTCTTC.

The J gene is TRBJ1-4, the V gene TRBV28, with no clear D. Germline V CDR1 and CDR2: MDHEN, SYDVKM. The CDR3 consists of 13 residues. Trimming stripped 11 bases from V and 0 bases from J, with 10 bases between. The CDR3 is CAALGATNEKLFF. CDR3 nucleotide sequence: TGTGCCGCCCTAGGAGCAACTAATGAAAAACTGTTTTTT.

This clonotype was seen at least ten times. The gene calls are TRBV20-1 and TRBJ1-4; 9 positions match TRBD1. V was clipped by 6 bases and J by 13 bases; unmatched bases: 9. The CDR3 length is 12 residues. Germline CDR1 and CDR2: DFQATT and SNEGSKA (reference sequence). CDR3 residues: CSAPGQGKGLFF. The CDR3 nucleotides are TGCAGTGCCCCGGGACAGGGAAAAGGACTGTTTTTT.

This rearrangement joins TRBV5-1 to TRBJ2-2; tentatively, D is TRBD1 or TRBD2 (7 bases each). CDR3 length: 15 residues. Germline CDR1 reads SGHRS; CDR2 reads YFSETQ. Deletions cut 3 bases from V and 4 bases from J, with 13 bases between. CDR3: CASSWEGASTGELFF. Here the CDR3 DNA reads TGCGCCAGCAGCTGGGAGGGGGCGTCCACCGGGGAGCTGTTTTTT.